Listed here is a single T cell receptor (beta chain). Under the authors' procedure: Nucleated cell counts were estimated from reference gene primer amplification. TCRdb's table, derived via immunoSEQ multiplex PCR, lists solely in-frame clones and lacks some. The V and J calls and the clone size are those of that table, but D and trimming were determined from the DNA. The sample yields around 97,000 clones, approximately 87% seen once. The CDR3 loop spans 16 amino acids. The V gene end was trimmed by 3 bases and the J gene end by 0 bases; junction bases not matched to a gene: 7. Germline-derived CDR1 and CDR2 are SGDLS and YYNGEE. This entry belongs to a study of blood T cell repertoires in COVID-19.

The sequence derives from a human donor in a cohort sampled during active COVID-19. Sequenced sample: peripheral blood. V usage is TRBV9 and J usage is TRBJ2-3, with 7 bases aligning to TRBD2. CDR3 sequence (DNA): TGTGCCAGCAGCGGGCTTAGCGGGCCAAGCACAGATACGCAGTATTTT. Its protein is CASSGLSGPSTDTQYF.